Following are 14 T cell receptor beta chains from one sample sequenced in a study of OX40 agonist ivuxolimab in advanced cancers. Clones were read by immunoSEQ multiplex PCR, and TCRdb kept only the in-frame ones, dropping some. The sample shows fewer than 90,000 clones, around 86% of them seen only once. Sequenced here: CD4+ or CD8+ T cells sorted from blood, sampled in a trial of the OX40 agonist ivuxolimab. The source is an adult with an advanced solid tumor such as melanoma, head and neck, liver or kidney cancer.

V and J are TRBV30 and TRBJ1-5, with TRBD1 matching over 7 bases. V lost 2 bases to trimming and J lost 7 bases; unmatched junction nucleotides: 5. The CDR3 is 13 amino acids. The germline gives CDR1 GTSNPN, CDR2 SVGIG (reference sequence). The DNA of the CDR3 is TGTGCCTGGAGTAACAGGGGTGGGCAGCCCCAGCATTTT. This encodes CAWSNRGGQPQHF.

The DNA for the CDR3 is TGTGCCAGCAGCCCGACAGCTTTCTATGGCTACACCTTC. Protein: CASSPTAFYGYTF. V usage is TRBV5-8 and J usage is TRBJ1-2; TRBD1 might be the D (5 bases). V was clipped by 4 bases and J by 4 bases, with 11 bases between them. This CDR3 spans 13 amino acids. Germline loops: CDR1 SGHTS, CDR2 YDEGEE. Together with reference TRBV5-8 and TRBJ1-2, the CDR3 gives the full variable domain: EAGVTQSPTHLIKTRGQQATLRCSPISGHTSVYWYQQALGLGLQFLLWYDEGEERNRGNFPPRFSGRQFPNYSSELNVNALELEDSALYLCASSPTAFYGYTFGSGTRLTVV.

The gene calls are TRBV9 and TRBJ2-7, with 7 bases fitting TRBD1. The CDR3 loop spans 15 amino acids. The germline V gene has CDR1 SGDLS and CDR2 YYNGEE. Losses at the gene ends were 4 bases for V and 3 bases for J; bases not matched to a gene: 10. The DNA for the CDR3 is TGTGCCAGCAGCTCCCAGACAGGGTTTAACTACGAGCAGTACTTC. This gives the protein CASSSQTGFNYEQYF.

The count of this clone is one. This chain connects TRBV10-3 to TRBJ1-6; unclear D gene. CDR3 length: 14 amino acids. Germline values: CDR1 ENHRY, CDR2 SYGVKD. Trimming pared 10 bases from V and 4 bases from J, leaving 14 bases between. CDR3 sequence (DNA): TGTGCCAGGCCTCACGTGGTTTATAATTCACCCCTCCACTTT. This translates into CARPHVVYNSPLHF.

Only one count was recorded for this clone. The rearrangement joins TRBV19 to TRBJ1-4, with a possible D match to TRBD1 (5 bases). There are 16 residues in the CDR3. CDR1 is LNHDA, CDR2 SQIVND, per germline (reference sequence). V lost 3 bases to trimming and J lost 4 bases, with 15 bases between them. CDR3 loop: CASSIFTGGDNEKLFF. CDR3 coding DNA: TGTGCCAGTAGTATCTTCACTGGGGGAGATAATGAAAAACTGTTTTTT.

The J gene is TRBJ2-7, the V gene TRBV9, with 10 bases matching TRBD2. The CDR3 loop spans 15 amino acids. Unmatched junction bases numbered 2, after V lost 2 bases and J lost 0 bases. Germline V CDR1 and CDR2: SGDLS, YYNGEE. The CDR3 nucleotides are TGTGCCAGCAGCGTTCTAGCGGGGGCCTCCTACGAGCAGTACTTC. This encodes CASSVLAGASYEQYF.

V gene TRBV6-5 combines with J gene TRBJ1-5, with a weak D call TRBD1 (6 bases). Per germline, CDR1 MNHEY and CDR2 SVGAGI. V was cut by 5 bases and J by 1 base, with 12 bases left in between. The CDR3 has 15 residues. This chain's CDR3 is CASSRGGVSNQPQHF. Here the CDR3 DNA reads TGTGCCAGCAGTCGAGGGGGGGTAAGCAATCAGCCCCAGCATTTT.

The rearrangement joins TRBV27 to TRBJ1-6; D is unresolved. Germline CDR1 MNHEY, CDR2 SMNVEV (reference sequence). This CDR3 is 15 amino acids long. Trimming removed 3 bases at V and 10 bases at J, with 16 bases between. In nucleotides, the CDR3 is TGTGCCAGCAGTTTGACAACGAGTTCCCCGTCACCCCTCCACTTT. Amino acid sequence: CASSLTTSSPSPLHF.

The chain combines TRBV5-1 with TRBJ2-7; no clear D gene. The CDR3 is 13 amino acids. Germline CDR1 and CDR2: SGHRS and YFSETQ. V gave up 5 bases and J gave up 0 bases, with 9 bases separating them. DNA of the CDR3: TGCGCCAGCAGTGGTGGGCCCTCCTACGAGCAGTACTTC. It encodes CASSGGPSYEQYF.

This sequence joins TRBV27 and TRBJ2-2; 10 nucleotides match TRBD1. There are 15 residues in the CDR3. Per the germline V gene, CDR1 is MNHEY and CDR2 is SMNVEV (reference sequence). V shed 4 bases and J 3 bases; nucleotides not matched to a gene: 2. CDR3: CASSSGTGDTGELFF. The CDR3 nucleotides are TGTGCCAGCAGTTCCGGGACAGGGGACACCGGGGAGCTGTTTTTT.

The chain carries TRBV7-2 and TRBJ2-1; 11 bases map to TRBD2. The ends lost 1 base at V and 1 base at J; junction bases unmatched: 3. Looked up from germline, CDR1 is SGHTA and CDR2 is FQGNSA. CDR3 length equals 17 residues. CDR3 coding DNA: TGTGCCAGCAGCTTAGTTAGCGGGAGGGGGTCCTACAATGAGCAGTTCTTC. Translating it yields CASSLVSGRGSYNEQFF. The whole variable domain, filled in from reference TRBV7-2 and TRBJ2-1, reads GAGVSQSPSNKVTEKGKDVELRCDPISGHTALYWYRQSLGQGLEFLIYFQGNSAPDKSGLPSDRFSAERTGGSVSTLTIQRTQQEDSAVYLCASSLVSGRGSYNEQFFGPGTRLTVL.

The rearrangement links TRBV7-2 to TRBJ2-7, with D hard to call. CDR3 size: 15 residues. Looked up from germline, CDR1 is SGHTA and CDR2 is FQGNSA. V was shortened by 1 base and J by 6 bases, with 16 bases between the two germline ends. The CDR3 DNA sequence: TGTGCCAGCAGCTTAGGAACATCCTTGCTACGCGAGCAGTACTTC. It specifies CASSLGTSLLREQYF.

The chain has TRBV6-1 and TRBJ1-2; D is unresolved. Germline CDR1 MNHNS, CDR2 SASEGT. The CDR3 is 13 residues long. V was pared by 6 bases and J by 6 bases, with 14 bases between. The CDR3 coding sequence is TGTGCCAGCAGGGCACGCAGTGAGGATGGCTACACCTTC. Encoded protein: CASRARSEDGYTF.

The chain combines TRBV5-1 with TRBJ2-3, with TRBD2 as a possible D gene (7 bases). The CDR3 is 19 amino acids. V lost 4 bases to trimming and J lost 0 bases, with 24 bases between them. Germline lookup yields CDR1 SGHRS and CDR2 YFSETQ. The CDR3 reads CASSIGGSLGAASTDTQYF. As DNA, the CDR3 is TGCGCCAGCAGCATCGGGGGGAGCCTGGGGGCGGCTAGCACAGATACGCAGTATTTT. Supplemented by reference TRBV5-1 and TRBJ2-3, the full variable domain reads KAGVTQTPRYLIKTRGQQVTLSCSPISGHRSVSWYQQTPGQGLQFLFEYFSETQRNKGNFPGRFSGRQFSNSRSEMNVSTLELGDSALYLCASSIGGSLGAASTDTQYFGPGTRLTVL.